A single T cell receptor beta chain is shown here with its context. Assay: immunoSEQ multiplex PCR; the TCRdb copy retains only in-frame clones and omits some. The table has a few hundred thousand clones, around 87% seen once. These data come from a study of blood T cell repertoires in COVID-19. At the level of the study: Collection of acute and convalescent COVID-19 samples took place in the United States, Italy and Spain.

Recruitment covered roughly 24 US areas and drew participants whose ages spanned roughly 18 to 100 years. Categorization into cohorts depended on clinical history that participants reported. Cohort 3 recovery required two negative PCRs, clearance, or symptom resolution. Trimming removed 6 bases from V and 7 bases from J; junction bases left unmatched: 7. Germline V lookup: CDR1 KGHSH, CDR2 LQKENI. The CDR3 sequence is 14 residues long. The clonotype originates from a woman in her thirties or forties who had recovered from COVID-19. Specimen: PBMCs or T cells enriched from blood (not recorded which). V is TRBV18 and J is TRBJ1-2; 11 nucleotides line up with TRBD1. CDR3 nucleotides: TGTGCCAGCTCCCCCTCGGACAGGGGGCTTGGCTACACCTTC. It translates to CASSPSDRGLGYTF.